The 24 T cell receptor beta chains presented below share a single source sample, sequenced in a study of cytomegalovirus exposure and HLA in healthy donors. A multiplex PCR was run with 60 Vbeta primers and 13 Jbeta primers. Measured with immunoSEQ multiplex PCR; TCRdb has only the in-frame clones, and not every one. The sample consists of over 150,000 clones, 80% of them appearing once. Sequencing was done on a sample of PBMCs. All receptors come from a woman aged 40 to 50 in good health and CMV-seropositive.

This clone turned up a few times. The chain combines TRBV27 with TRBJ2-5, with 8 bases fitting TRBD2. This CDR3 is built from 15 residues. The V segment lost 2 bases and the J segment 2 bases; nucleotides outside the gene matches: 4. CDR1 and CDR2 (germline): MNHEY, SMNVEV (reference sequence). CDR3 coding DNA: TGTGCCAGCAGTTTAGGCGGGAGGTTACAAGAGACCCAGTACTTC. Translation: CASSLGGRLQETQYF.

V usage is TRBV20-1 and J usage is TRBJ2-7, with D unclear. The germline gives CDR1 DFQATT, CDR2 SNEGSKA (reference sequence). With 6 bases removed from V and 6 bases from J, the gap between germline ends came to 12 bases. This CDR3 has 11 amino acids. CDR3 amino acids: CSATFTGEQYF. In DNA, the CDR3 is TGCAGTGCAACATTTACGGGCGAGCAGTACTTC.

V and J are TRBV5-4 and TRBJ2-3; tentative D call: TRBD2 (6 bases). The CDR3 covers 13 residues. Germline CDR1 and CDR2: SGHNT and YYREEE (reference sequence). V lost 5 bases and J lost 5, with 12 bases in between. As DNA, the CDR3 is TGTGCCAGCAGTTTGCGGGAAGGAGATACGCAGTATTTT. It translates to CASSLREGDTQYF.

This clone was detected only once. This chain connects TRBV27 to TRBJ2-7; possibly TRBD2 for D (6 bases). The V and J ends lost 4 bases and 3 bases respectively, with 22 bases between them. CDR3 length: 17 residues. In germline, CDR1 is MNHEY, CDR2 SMNVEV (reference sequence). The CDR3 region has the DNA TGTGCCAGCAGTTCCCCTAGTGGAGGGACCCGAAACTACGAGCAGTACTTC. It specifies CASSSPSGGTRNYEQYF.

This chain links TRBV28 with TRBJ1-2, with 7 bases fitting TRBD1. The CDR3 covers 15 residues. Losses at the gene ends were 8 bases for V and 2 bases for J; bases not matched to a gene: 11. Germline lookup yields CDR1 MDHEN and CDR2 SYDVKM. CDR3 DNA: TGTGCCAGCGGGACAGCCACTAAGTCAAACTATGGCTACACCTTC. The encoded protein is CASGTATKSNYGYTF.

The chain recombines TRBV11-3 with TRBJ2-7, with D unresolved. V shed 3 bases and J shed 4 bases, with 10 bases lying between them. The germline gives CDR1 SGHNT, CDR2 YENEEA. CDR3 length equals 13 residues. CDR3 region: CASSFLRNYEQYF. CDR3 DNA: TGTGCCAGCAGCTTTCTGCGGAATTACGAGCAGTACTTC.

V is TRBV6-1 and J is TRBJ2-7; D remains ambiguous. Germline loops: CDR1 MNHNS, CDR2 SASEGT. Trimming pared 5 bases from V and 2 bases from J, leaving 13 bases between. The CDR3 totals 14 residues. CDR3 coding DNA: TGTGCCAGCAGTTCCCTGACAACAACCTACGAGCAGTACTTC. It translates to CASSSLTTTYEQYF.

The gene calls are TRBV5-4 and TRBJ2-5; maybe TRBD1 (8 bases). CDR1 SGHNT and CDR2 YYREEE come from the germline V gene (reference sequence). The CDR3 extends over 15 amino acids. The V gene lost 1 base and the J gene lost 4 bases, with 14 bases spanning the gap. CDR3 residues: CASSLTGGVGETQYF. For the CDR3, the DNA is TGTGCCAGCAGCTTGACAGGGGGGGTCGGAGAGACCCAGTACTTC.

This chain connects TRBV5-1 to TRBJ2-7, with D possibly TRBD2 on 6 matching bases. Germline assignment: CDR1 SGHRS and CDR2 YFSETQ. The CDR3 loop spans 15 amino acids. V was cut by 0 bases and J by 2 bases, with 12 bases left in between. The chain's CDR3 is CASSLGLAPTYEQYF. For the CDR3, the DNA is TGCGCCAGCAGCTTGGGGCTAGCGCCTACCTACGAGCAGTACTTC.

The chain combines TRBV6-1 with TRBJ2-5, with 11 bases aligning to TRBD2. V gave up 4 bases and J gave up 2 bases; unmatched junction bases: 3. Germline CDR1 and CDR2: MNHNS and SASEGT. CDR3 length equals 15 residues. The CDR3 region is CASSGRLAGQETQYF. The CDR3 DNA reads TGTGCCAGCAGTGGGAGACTAGCGGGGCAAGAGACCCAGTACTTC.

This clone came up a few times. The genes are TRBV6-1 and TRBJ2-7; 9 bases fit TRBD2. Looked up from germline, CDR1 is MNHNS and CDR2 is SASEGT. This CDR3 region has 14 residues. The ends lost 9 bases at V and 6 bases at J; junction bases unmatched: 12. The CDR3 nucleotides read TGTGCCAGTAGCACCGGGACTAGCACCGTCGAGCAGTACTTC. Protein product: CASSTGTSTVEQYF.

A single count supports this clone. The V and J genes are TRBV6-5 and TRBJ1-1; no clear D. The V end lost 6 bases, the J end lost 8 bases, and 10 bases lay between the germline ends. In germline, CDR1 is MNHEY, CDR2 SVGAGI. The CDR3 consists of 11 residues. DNA of the CDR3: TGTGCCAGCAGACGACGGGAAGAAGCTTTCTTT. It yields the protein CASRRREEAFF.

This clone showed up just a few times. The gene calls are TRBV10-3 and TRBJ1-1; no reliable D call. This CDR3 region has 13 residues. The ends were cut back, 0 bases at V and 8 bases at J, with 10 bases in the middle. Germline CDR1 is ENHRY and CDR2 is SYGVKD. CDR3 bases: TGTGCCATCAGTGAGTCGGCGCAGACAGAAGCTTTCTTT. It codes for CAISESAQTEAFF.

V usage is TRBV27 and J usage is TRBJ1-5; D is ambiguous. CDR3 size: 13 residues. Trimming took off 3 bases at V and 7 bases at J, with 10 bases between the two ends. Germline V CDR1 and CDR2: MNHEY, SMNVEV (reference sequence). DNA for the CDR3: TGTGCCAGCAGTTTTAGCAACTTCCAGCCCCAGCATTTT. This encodes CASSFSNFQPQHF.

The V and J genes are TRBV5-1 and TRBJ2-7; D uncertain. The CDR3 sequence is 12 residues long. V dropped 1 base and J dropped 7 bases, with 9 bases sitting between them. Germline CDR1 SGHRS, CDR2 YFSETQ. The CDR3 region is CASSLTPAEQYF. The CDR3 bases are TGCGCCAGCAGCTTGACCCCCGCGGAGCAGTACTTC.

The rearrangement joins TRBV6-1 to TRBJ1-5; 8 nucleotides line up with TRBD1. The CDR3 covers 15 residues. Losses at the gene ends were 5 bases for V and 6 bases for J; bases not matched to a gene: 9. The germline CDR1 and CDR2 sequences are MNHNS and SASEGT. The CDR3 nucleotides are TGTGCCAGCAGTACCATGGACAGGGTCGGTCAGCCCCAGCATTTT. This sequence encodes CASSTMDRVGQPQHF.

V and J are TRBV30 and TRBJ1-3; 7 bases match TRBD1. CDR3 length: 15 amino acids. Losses at the gene ends were 4 bases for V and 0 bases for J; bases not matched to a gene: 6. Germline CDR1 GTSNPN, CDR2 SVGIG (reference sequence). DNA for the CDR3: TGTGCCTGGAAAGGACAGGTGTCCTCTGGAAACACCATATATTTT. Protein product: CAWKGQVSSGNTIYF.

CDR3 nucleotides: TGTGCCAGCAGTCTCTATGGCTACACCTTC. It yields the protein CASSLYGYTF. The V gene is TRBV6-1, the J gene TRBJ1-2, with D unclear. Germline V lookup: CDR1 MNHNS, CDR2 SASEGT. This CDR3 has 10 residues. The V and J ends lost 5 bases and 4 bases respectively, with 2 bases between them.

J is TRBJ1-2 and V is TRBV6-5; tentative D call: TRBD1 (6 bases). CDR3 size: 13 residues. Germline lookup yields CDR1 MNHEY and CDR2 SVGAGI. V lost 7 bases and J lost 2, with 11 bases in between. CDR3 in DNA: TGTGCCAGCACTCGGGACACGAACTATGGCTACACCTTC. Protein product: CASTRDTNYGYTF.

The chain links TRBV28 to TRBJ1-1; D unresolved. From germline, CDR1 is MDHEN and CDR2 SYDVKM. Trimming shortened V by 6 bases and J by 4 bases, and 12 bases separated the two germline ends. The CDR3 is 13 amino acids. The CDR3 DNA sequence: TGTGCCAGCAGCTCAACAGCCCCCACTGAAGCTTTCTTT. This encodes CASSSTAPTEAFF.

The rearrangement uses TRBV5-1 and TRBJ2-3; 10 nucleotides line up with TRBD2. With V trimmed by 4 bases and J by 4 bases, 3 bases remained unmatched. From germline, CDR1 is SGHRS and CDR2 YFSETQ. The CDR3 consists of 14 residues. CDR3: CASSPGTSADTQYF. Here the CDR3 DNA reads TGCGCCAGCAGCCCAGGGACTAGCGCAGATACGCAGTATTTT.

This chain uses TRBV28 with TRBJ1-2; 9 bases fit TRBD1. This CDR3 has 14 amino acids. V lost 5 bases, J lost 7 bases, and 8 bases stayed unmatched. Germline V lookup: CDR1 MDHEN, CDR2 SYDVKM. CDR3 region: CASSATDRGGGYTF. In nucleotides, the CDR3 is TGTGCCAGCAGTGCTACGGACAGGGGAGGTGGCTACACCTTC.

V is TRBV5-6 and J is TRBJ2-5, with a weak D call TRBD2 (5 bases). This CDR3 region has 15 residues. The germline gives CDR1 SGHDT, CDR2 YYEEEE. Deletions cut 2 bases from V and 5 bases from J, with 16 bases between. The CDR3 loop reads CASSFRGGGSETQYF. CDR3 nucleotide sequence: TGTGCCAGCAGCTTTCGGGGTGGTGGGTCGGAGACCCAGTACTTC. Based on the CDR3 plus reference TRBV5-6 and TRBJ2-5, the full variable domain is DAGVTQSPTHLIKTRGQQVTLRCSPKSGHDTVSWYQQALGQGPQFIFQYYEEEERQRGNFPDRFSGHQFPNYSSELNVNALLLGDSALYLCASSFRGGGSETQYFGPGTRLLVL.

This chain uses TRBV7-2 with TRBJ1-2; D is possibly TRBD1 (5 bases). This CDR3 spans 15 amino acids. Germline CDR1 SGHTA, CDR2 FQGNSA. Trimming stripped 5 bases from V and 1 base from J, with 14 bases between. The CDR3 spells CASSPQGWGNYGYTF. CDR3 DNA: TGTGCCAGCAGCCCTCAGGGTTGGGGTAACTATGGCTACACCTTC.